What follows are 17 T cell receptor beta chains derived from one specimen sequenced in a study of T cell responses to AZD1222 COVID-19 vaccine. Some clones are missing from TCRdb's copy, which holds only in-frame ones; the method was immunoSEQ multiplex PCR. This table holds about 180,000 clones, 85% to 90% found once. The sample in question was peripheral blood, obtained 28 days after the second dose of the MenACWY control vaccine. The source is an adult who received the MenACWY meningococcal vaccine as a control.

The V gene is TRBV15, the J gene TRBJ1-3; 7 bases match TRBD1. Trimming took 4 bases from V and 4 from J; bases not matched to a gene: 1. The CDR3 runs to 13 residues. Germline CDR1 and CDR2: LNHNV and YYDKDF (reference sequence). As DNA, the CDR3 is TGTGCCACCAGCATGGACAGGGGAAACACCATATATTTT. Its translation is CATSMDRGNTIYF.

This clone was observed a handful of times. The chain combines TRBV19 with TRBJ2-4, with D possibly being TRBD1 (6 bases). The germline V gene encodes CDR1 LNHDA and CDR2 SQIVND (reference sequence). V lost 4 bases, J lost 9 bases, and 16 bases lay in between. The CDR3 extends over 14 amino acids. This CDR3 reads CASSTQGQSTIQYF. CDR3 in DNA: TGTGCCAGTAGTACACAGGGCCAGAGCACCATTCAGTACTTC.

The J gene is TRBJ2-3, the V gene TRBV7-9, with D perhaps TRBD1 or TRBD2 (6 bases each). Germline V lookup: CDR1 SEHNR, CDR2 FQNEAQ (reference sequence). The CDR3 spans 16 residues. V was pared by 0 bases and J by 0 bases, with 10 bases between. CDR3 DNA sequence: TGTGCCAGCAGCTTAGCCTCGGGGGCCAGCACAGATACGCAGTATTTT. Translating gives CASSLASGASTDTQYF.

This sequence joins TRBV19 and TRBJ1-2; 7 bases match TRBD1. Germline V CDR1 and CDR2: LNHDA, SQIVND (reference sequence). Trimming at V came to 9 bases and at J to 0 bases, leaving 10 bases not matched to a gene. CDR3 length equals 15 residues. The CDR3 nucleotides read TGTGCCAGCTACCGACAGGGTTCGGCTAACTATGGCTACACCTTC. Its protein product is CASYRQGSANYGYTF.

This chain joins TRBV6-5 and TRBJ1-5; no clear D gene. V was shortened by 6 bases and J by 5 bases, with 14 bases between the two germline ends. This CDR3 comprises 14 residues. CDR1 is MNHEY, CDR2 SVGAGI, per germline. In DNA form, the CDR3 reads TGTGCCAGCAGCGACGAGCGGAGGGATCAGCCCCAGCATTTT. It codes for CASSDERRDQPQHF.

This CDR3 is CASSYSSGVSYNEQFF. CDR3 coding DNA: TGTGCCAGCAGCTATTCCTCGGGAGTGTCCTACAATGAGCAGTTCTTC. The chain combines TRBV7-6 with TRBJ2-1; D might be TRBD2 (6 bases). Trimming left V 4 bases short and J 1 base short, with 14 bases between. The V gene's germline CDR1 is SGHVS and CDR2 FNYEAQ. The CDR3 length is 16 residues.

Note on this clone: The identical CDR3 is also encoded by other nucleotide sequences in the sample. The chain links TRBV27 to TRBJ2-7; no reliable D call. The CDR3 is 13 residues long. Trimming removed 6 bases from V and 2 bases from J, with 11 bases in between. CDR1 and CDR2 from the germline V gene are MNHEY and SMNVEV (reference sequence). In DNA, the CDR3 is TGTGCCAGCAGCCCATCAGGACCCTACGAGCAGTACTTC. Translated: CASSPSGPYEQYF.

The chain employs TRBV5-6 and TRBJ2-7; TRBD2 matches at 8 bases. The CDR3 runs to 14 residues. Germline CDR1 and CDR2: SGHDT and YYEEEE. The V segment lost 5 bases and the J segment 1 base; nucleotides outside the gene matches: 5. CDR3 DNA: TGTGCCAGCAGACCGGGGGGGCTTTCCTACGAGCAGTACTTC. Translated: CASRPGGLSYEQYF.

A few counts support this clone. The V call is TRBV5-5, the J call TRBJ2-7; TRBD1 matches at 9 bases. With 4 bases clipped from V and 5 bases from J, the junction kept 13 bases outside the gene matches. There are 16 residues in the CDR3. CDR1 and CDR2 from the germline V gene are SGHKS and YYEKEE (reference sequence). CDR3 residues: CASSPAQGTGRNEQYF. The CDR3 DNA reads TGTGCCAGCAGCCCCGCCCAGGGGACAGGGCGCAACGAGCAGTACTTC.

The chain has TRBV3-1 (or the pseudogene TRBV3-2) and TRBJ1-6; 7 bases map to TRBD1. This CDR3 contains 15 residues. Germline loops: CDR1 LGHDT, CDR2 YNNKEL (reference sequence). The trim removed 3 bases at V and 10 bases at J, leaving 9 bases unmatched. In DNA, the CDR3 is TGTGCCAGCAGCCATGGACGGTCAGGGGGGTCACCCCTCCACTTT. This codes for CASSHGRSGGSPLHF.

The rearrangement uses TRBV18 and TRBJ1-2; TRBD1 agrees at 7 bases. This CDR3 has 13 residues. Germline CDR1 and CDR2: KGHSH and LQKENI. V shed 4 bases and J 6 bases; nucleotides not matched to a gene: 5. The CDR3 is CASSRGQEDGYTF. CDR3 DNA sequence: TGTGCCAGCTCACGCGGACAGGAAGATGGCTACACCTTC.

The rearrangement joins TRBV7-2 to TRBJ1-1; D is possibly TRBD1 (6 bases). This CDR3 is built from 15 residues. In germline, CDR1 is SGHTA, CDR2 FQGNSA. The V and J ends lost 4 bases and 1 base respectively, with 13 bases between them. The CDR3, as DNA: TGTGCCAGCAGCTCCCGACAGGCAGGGAACACTGAAGCTTTCTTT. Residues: CASSSRQAGNTEAFF.

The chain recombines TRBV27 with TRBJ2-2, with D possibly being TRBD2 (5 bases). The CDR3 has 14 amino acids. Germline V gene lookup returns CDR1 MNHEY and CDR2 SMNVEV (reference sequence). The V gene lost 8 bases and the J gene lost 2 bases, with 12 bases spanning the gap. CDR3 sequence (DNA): TGTGCCAGCTTTGGACTCCTAAACACCGGGGAGCTGTTTTTT. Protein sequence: CASFGLLNTGELFF.

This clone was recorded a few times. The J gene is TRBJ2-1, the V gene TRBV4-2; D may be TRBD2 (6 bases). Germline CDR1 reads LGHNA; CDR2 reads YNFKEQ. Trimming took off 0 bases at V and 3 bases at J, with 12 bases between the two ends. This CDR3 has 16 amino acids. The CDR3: CASSQELAASYNEQFF. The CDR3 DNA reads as TGTGCCAGCAGCCAAGAACTAGCAGCTAGCTACAATGAGCAGTTCTTC.

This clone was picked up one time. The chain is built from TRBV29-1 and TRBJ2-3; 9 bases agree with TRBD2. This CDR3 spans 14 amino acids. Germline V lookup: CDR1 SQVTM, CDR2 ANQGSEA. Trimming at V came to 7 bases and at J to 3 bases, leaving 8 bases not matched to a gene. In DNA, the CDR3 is TGCAGCGCCAGTCGTGCGGGAGGGACAGATACGCAGTATTTT. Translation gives CSASRAGGTDTQYF.

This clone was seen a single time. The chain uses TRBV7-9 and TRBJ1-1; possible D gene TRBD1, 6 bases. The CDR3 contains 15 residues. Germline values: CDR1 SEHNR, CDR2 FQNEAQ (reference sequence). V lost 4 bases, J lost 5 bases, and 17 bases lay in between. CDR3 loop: CASSSPGRGVTEAFF. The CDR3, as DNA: TGTGCCAGCAGCTCCCCCGGCAGGGGTGTGACTGAAGCTTTCTTT.

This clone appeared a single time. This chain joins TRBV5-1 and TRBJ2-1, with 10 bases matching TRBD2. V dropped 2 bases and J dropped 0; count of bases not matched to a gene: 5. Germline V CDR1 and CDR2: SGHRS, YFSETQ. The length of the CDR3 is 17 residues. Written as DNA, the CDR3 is TGCGCCAGCAGCTTAGGACTAGCGGAAAGCTCCTACAATGAGCAGTTCTTC. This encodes CASSLGLAESSYNEQFF.